The 16 T cell receptor beta chains presented below share a single source sample, sequenced in a study of blood T cells in healthy people across ages. Then a second PCR, running roughly 7 to 11 cycles, was carried out with a sample-barcoded 5' primer and a J-beta primer mix. Using its own MiXCR run on the 5' RACE reads, TCRdb lists one record per CDR3 protein. The sample consists of around 1,000,000 distinct CDR3 sequences, around 27% of them appearing once. These data were also reused for a study on T cells of mothers and their children.

The sequencing input was blood. These receptors were collected from a girl aged 2 to 10 in good health.

Many counts were recorded for this clonotype. The V call is TRBV4-2, the J call TRBJ1-1; 8 bases line up with TRBD1. Per germline, CDR1 LGHNA and CDR2 YNFKEQ. V dropped 4 bases and J dropped 0; count of bases not matched to a gene: 4. There are 15 residues in the CDR3. Here the CDR3 DNA reads TGTGCCAGCAGCCTACAGGGGGTGATGAACACTGAAGCTTTCTTT. Protein product: CASSLQGVMNTEAFF.

This clonotype was observed many times. The chain couples TRBV12-3 or TRBV12-4 to TRBJ2-5, with D perhaps being TRBD1 or TRBD2 (5 bases each). This CDR3 region has 14 residues. Trimming left V 3 bases short and J 2 bases short, with 10 bases between. CDR3 sequence (DNA): TGTGCCAGCAGTTTCGGGGCAGGACAAGAGACCCAGTACTTC. Translation gives CASSFGAGQETQYF.

This clonotype has only a few counts. The V gene is TRBV10-3, the J gene TRBJ2-5; 13 bases agree with TRBD2. The J call may be wrong; the DNA end is better matched by TRBJ2-7. Germline CDR1 is ENHRY and CDR2 is SYGVKD. The length of the CDR3 is 17 residues. The DNA of the CDR3 is TGTGCCATCAGTGCCGGTCCCGGGACTAGCGGGACCTACGAGCAGTACTTC. Its translation is CAISAGPGTSGTYEQYF.

The chain recombines TRBV12-3 or TRBV12-4 with TRBJ2-3; D could derive from TRBD1 or TRBD2 (5 bases each). The V and J ends lost 1 base and 2 bases respectively, with 13 bases between them. CDR3 length: 16 amino acids. The CDR3 region has the DNA TGTGCCAGCAGTTTAGTATCGGGGCAGGCCACAGATACGCAGTATTTT. It encodes CASSLVSGQATDTQYF.

V gene TRBV12-3 or TRBV12-4 combines with J gene TRBJ2-5, with D possibly called TRBD1 or TRBD2 (5 bases each). This CDR3 has 15 amino acids. The V end lost 5 bases, the J end lost 2 bases, and 15 bases lay between the germline ends. CDR3 nucleotides: TGTGCCAGCAGTCCGGGCAGGGAGATACAAGAGACCCAGTACTTC. It encodes CASSPGREIQETQYF.

This rearrangement joins TRBV3-1 to TRBJ2-5; D may be TRBD1 or TRBD2 (5 bases each). CDR3 length equals 14 residues. V lost 2 bases and J lost 4, with 11 bases in between. Per germline, CDR1 LGHDT and CDR2 YNNKEL (reference sequence). The CDR3 here is CASSQLGPRETQYF. The CDR3, as DNA: TGTGCCAGCAGCCAATTGGGACCTAGAGAGACCCAGTACTTC.

As to this clonotype: Its ends do not fully match the called genes, so a read error is possible. This rearrangement joins TRBV29-1 to TRBJ2-3; D is perhaps TRBD1 (7 bases). Germline CDR1 and CDR2: SQVTM and ANQGSEA. The CDR3 has 12 amino acids. CDR3: CSVERGRDTQYF. The CDR3 DNA follows: TGCAGCGTTGAAAGGGGGCGGGATACACAGTATTTT.

The V and J genes are TRBV7-9 and TRBJ2-7; D is tentatively TRBD1 or TRBD2 (5 bases each). This CDR3 is built from 10 residues. Germline V gives CDR1 SEHNR, CDR2 FQNEAQ (reference sequence). Trimming pared 5 bases from V and 10 bases from J, leaving 9 bases between. CDR3 coding DNA: TGTGCCAGCAGCCGAGGGGCACAGTACTTC. Protein product: CASSRGAQYF.

This clonotype occurred a few times. V usage is TRBV11-3 and J usage is TRBJ2-1; the D is unclear. Trimming shortened V by 5 bases and J by 0 bases, and 8 bases separated the two germline ends. The germline gives CDR1 SGHNT, CDR2 YENEEA. The CDR3 sequence is 14 residues long. CDR3 DNA: TGTGCCAGCAGCGCACCGGCCTCCTACAATGAGCAGTTCTTC. Residues: CASSAPASYNEQFF.

This clonotype was found once. The V and J genes are TRBV5-5 and TRBJ1-1, with D maybe TRBD1 (5 bases). V shed 0 bases and J shed 3 bases, with 15 bases lying between them. This CDR3 is built from 16 residues. From germline, CDR1 is SGHKS and CDR2 YYEKEE (reference sequence). CDR3 DNA sequence: TGTGCCAGCAGCTTGGACAGGCCAGGTGGGGACACTGAAGCTTTCTTT. Protein product: CASSLDRPGGDTEAFF.

The chain has TRBV28 and TRBJ2-1; TRBD1 might be the D (5 bases). The CDR3 extends over 12 amino acids. CDR1 and CDR2 from the germline V gene are MDHEN and SYDVKM. Trimming removed 6 bases from V and 6 bases from J, with 9 bases in between. The CDR3 loop is CASRPGFNEQFF. The CDR3 DNA sequence: TGTGCCAGCAGACCAGGGTTCAATGAGCAGTTCTTC.

The chain has TRBV20-1 and TRBJ2-2, with D perhaps matching TRBD2 (6 bases). The CDR3 length is 14 residues. V was shortened by 1 base and J by 6 bases, with 12 bases between the two germline ends. Per germline, CDR1 DFQATT and CDR2 SNEGSKA (reference sequence). The CDR3 nucleotides are TGCAGTGCTAGAGCGTACGGGGGTGCCGGGGAGCTGTTTTTT. As protein: CSARAYGGAGELFF.

Many counts were recorded for this clonotype. The rearrangement joins TRBV29-1 to TRBJ2-7, with 10 bases that match TRBD2. The CDR3 length is 15 residues. CDR1 is SQVTM, CDR2 ANQGSEA, per germline. V shed 5 bases and J 2 bases; nucleotides not matched to a gene: 9. CDR3 nucleotide sequence: TGCAGCGTTACGGCTAGCGGGAGAATCGCCTACGAGCAGTACTTC. It translates to CSVTASGRIAYEQYF.

This chain connects TRBV20-1 to TRBJ1-2, with unresolved D. Trimming took off 3 bases at V and 8 bases at J, with 13 bases between the two ends. This CDR3 contains 12 residues. From germline, CDR1 is DFQATT and CDR2 SNEGSKA (reference sequence). DNA of the CDR3: TGCAGTGCTAGGGCAGGTGGGAAAGGCTACACCTTC. This gives the protein CSARAGGKGYTF.

The chain uses TRBV6-6 and TRBJ1-6; TRBD1 agrees at 8 bases. The CDR3 length is 15 residues. Germline V gene data show CDR1 as MNHNY and CDR2 as SVGAGI (reference sequence). V lost 8 bases and J lost 8; bases outside the gene matches: 11. CDR3 in amino acids: CASFGGTGRYSPLHF. The CDR3 DNA sequence: TGTGCCAGCTTCGGAGGGACAGGCCGTTATTCACCCCTCCACTTT.

This clonotype was found a few times. CDR3: CASRTRVDEQFF. The CDR3 DNA follows: TGTGCCAGCCGCACACGGGTCGATGAGCAGTTCTTC. The chain combines TRBV28 with TRBJ2-1; D unresolved. V lost 8 bases to trimming and J lost 8 bases, with 13 bases between them. In germline, CDR1 is MDHEN, CDR2 SYDVKM. The CDR3 is 12 amino acids.